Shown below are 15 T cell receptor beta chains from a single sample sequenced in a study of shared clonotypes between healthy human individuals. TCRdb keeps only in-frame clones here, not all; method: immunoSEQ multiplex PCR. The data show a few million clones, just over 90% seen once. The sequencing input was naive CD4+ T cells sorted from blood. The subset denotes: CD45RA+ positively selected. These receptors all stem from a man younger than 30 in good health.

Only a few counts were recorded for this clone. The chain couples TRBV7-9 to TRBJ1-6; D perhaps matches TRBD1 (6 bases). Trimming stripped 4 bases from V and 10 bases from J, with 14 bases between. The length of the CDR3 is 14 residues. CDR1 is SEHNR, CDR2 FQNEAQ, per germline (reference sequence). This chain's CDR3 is CASSSQGNNSPLHF. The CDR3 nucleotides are TGTGCCAGCAGCTCTCAGGGGAACAACTCACCCCTCCACTTT. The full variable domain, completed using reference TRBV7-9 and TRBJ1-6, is DTGVSQNPRHKITKRGQNVTFRCDPISEHNRLYWYRQTLGQGPEFLTYFQNEAQLEKSRLLSDRFSAERPKGSFSTLEIQRTEQGDSAMYLCASSSQGNNSPLHFGNGTRLTVT.

The chain's CDR3 is CAGQASGRLNEQFF. CDR3 nucleotide sequence: TGTGCCGGACAGGCTAGCGGGAGGTTAAATGAGCAGTTCTTC. The V gene is TRBV6-6, the J gene TRBJ2-1, with 11 bases lining up with TRBD2. There are 14 residues in the CDR3. The junction had 10 bases not matched to a gene; V was cut back by 11 bases and J by 7 bases. Germline V lookup: CDR1 MNHNY, CDR2 SVGAGI (reference sequence).

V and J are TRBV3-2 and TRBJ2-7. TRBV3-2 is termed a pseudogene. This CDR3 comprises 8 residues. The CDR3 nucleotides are TGTGCCAGCTACGAGCAGTACTTC. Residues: CASYEQYF.

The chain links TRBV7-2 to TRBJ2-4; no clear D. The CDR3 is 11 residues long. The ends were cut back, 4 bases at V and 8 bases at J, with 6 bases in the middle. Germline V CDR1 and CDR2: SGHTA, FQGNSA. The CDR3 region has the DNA TGTGCCAGCAGCTCGATAGACATTCAGTACTTC. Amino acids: CASSSIDIQYF.

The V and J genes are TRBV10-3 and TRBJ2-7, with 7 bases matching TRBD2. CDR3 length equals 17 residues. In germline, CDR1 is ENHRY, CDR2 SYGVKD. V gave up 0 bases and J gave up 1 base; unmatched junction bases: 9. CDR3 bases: TGTGCCATCAGTGAGTCGGGAGGGGTCGTAGCGTCCTACGAGCAGTACTTC. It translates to CAISESGGVVASYEQYF.

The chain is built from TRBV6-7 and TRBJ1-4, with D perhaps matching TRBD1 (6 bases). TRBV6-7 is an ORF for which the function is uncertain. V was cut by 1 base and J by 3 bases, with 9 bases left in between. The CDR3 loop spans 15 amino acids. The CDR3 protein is CASSYFQGSNEKLFF. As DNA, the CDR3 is TGTGCCAGCAGTTACTTTCAGGGGTCTAATGAAAAACTGTTTTTT.

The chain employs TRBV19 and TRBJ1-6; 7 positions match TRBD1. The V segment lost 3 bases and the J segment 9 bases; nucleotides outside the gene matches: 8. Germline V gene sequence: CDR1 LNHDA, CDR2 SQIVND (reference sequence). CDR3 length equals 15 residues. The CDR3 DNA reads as TGTGCCAGTAGTATTCGGGAAGGGGGCGGTTCACCCCTCCACTTT. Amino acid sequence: CASSIREGGGSPLHF.

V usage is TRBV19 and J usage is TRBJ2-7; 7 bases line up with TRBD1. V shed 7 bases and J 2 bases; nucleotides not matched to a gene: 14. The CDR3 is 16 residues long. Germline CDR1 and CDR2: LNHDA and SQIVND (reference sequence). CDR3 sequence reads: CASNYNRGKHTYEQYF. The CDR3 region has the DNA TGTGCCAGTAATTACAACAGGGGAAAACATACCTACGAGCAGTACTTC.

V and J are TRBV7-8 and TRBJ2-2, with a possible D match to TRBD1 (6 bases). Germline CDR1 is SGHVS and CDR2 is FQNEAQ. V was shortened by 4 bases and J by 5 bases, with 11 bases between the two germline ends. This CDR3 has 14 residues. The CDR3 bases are TGTGCCAGCAGCTATCAGGGGATAACCGGGGAGCTGTTTTTT. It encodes CASSYQGITGELFF.

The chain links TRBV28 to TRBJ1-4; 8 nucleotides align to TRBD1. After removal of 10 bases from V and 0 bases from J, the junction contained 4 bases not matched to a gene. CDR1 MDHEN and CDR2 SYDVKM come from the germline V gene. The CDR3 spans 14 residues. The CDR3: CATLQGATNEKLFF. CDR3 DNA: TGTGCCACCCTACAGGGGGCAACTAATGAAAAACTGTTTTTT.

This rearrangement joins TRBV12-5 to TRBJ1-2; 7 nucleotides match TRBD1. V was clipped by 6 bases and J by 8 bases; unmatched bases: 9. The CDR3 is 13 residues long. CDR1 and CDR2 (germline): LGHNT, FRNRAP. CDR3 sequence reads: CASGRTGNAGYTF. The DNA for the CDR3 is TGTGCTAGTGGCCGGACAGGCAACGCAGGCTACACCTTC.

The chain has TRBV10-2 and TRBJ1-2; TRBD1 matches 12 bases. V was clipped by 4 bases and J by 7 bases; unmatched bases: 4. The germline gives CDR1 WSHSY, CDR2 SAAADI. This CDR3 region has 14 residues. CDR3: CASSGGQGAGGYTF. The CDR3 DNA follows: TGCGCCAGCAGTGGGGGACAGGGGGCGGGTGGCTACACCTTC.

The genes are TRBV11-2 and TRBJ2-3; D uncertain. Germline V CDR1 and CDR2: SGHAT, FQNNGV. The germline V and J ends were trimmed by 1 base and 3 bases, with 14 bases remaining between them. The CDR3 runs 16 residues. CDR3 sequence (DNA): TGTGCCAGCAGCTTAGTTGTTGGGGTGGGTACAGATACGCAGTATTTT. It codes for CASSLVVGVGTDTQYF.

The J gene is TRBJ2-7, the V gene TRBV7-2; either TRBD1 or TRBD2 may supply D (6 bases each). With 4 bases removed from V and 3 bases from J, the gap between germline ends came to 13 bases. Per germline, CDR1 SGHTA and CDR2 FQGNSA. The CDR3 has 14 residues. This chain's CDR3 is CASSWRGADYEQYF. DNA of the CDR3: TGTGCCAGCAGCTGGAGGGGGGCAGACTACGAGCAGTACTTC.

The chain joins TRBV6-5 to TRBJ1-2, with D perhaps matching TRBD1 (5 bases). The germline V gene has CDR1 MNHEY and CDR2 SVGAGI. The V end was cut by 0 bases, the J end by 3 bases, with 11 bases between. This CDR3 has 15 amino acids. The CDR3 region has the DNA TGTGCCAGCAGTTACTCGGGGGTGGAGGACTATGGCTACACCTTC. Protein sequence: CASSYSGVEDYGYTF.